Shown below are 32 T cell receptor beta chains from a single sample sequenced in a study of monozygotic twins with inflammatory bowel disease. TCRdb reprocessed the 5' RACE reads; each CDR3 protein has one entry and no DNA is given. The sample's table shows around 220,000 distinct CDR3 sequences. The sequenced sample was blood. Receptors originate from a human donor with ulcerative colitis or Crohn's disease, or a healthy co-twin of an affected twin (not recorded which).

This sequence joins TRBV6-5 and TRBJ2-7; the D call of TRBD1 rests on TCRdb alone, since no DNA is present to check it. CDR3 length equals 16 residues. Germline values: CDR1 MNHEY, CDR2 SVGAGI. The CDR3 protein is CASSYSYQGATYEQYF.

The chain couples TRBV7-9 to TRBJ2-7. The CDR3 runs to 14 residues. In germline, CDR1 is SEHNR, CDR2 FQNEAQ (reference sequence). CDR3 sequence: CASSLGGTSYEQYF. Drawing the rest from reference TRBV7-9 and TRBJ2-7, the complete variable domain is DTGVSQNPRHKITKRGQNVTFRCDPISEHNRLYWYRQTLGQGPEFLTYFQNEAQLEKSRLLSDRFSAERPKGSFSTLEIQRTEQGDSAMYLCASSLGGTSYEQYFGPGTRLTVT.

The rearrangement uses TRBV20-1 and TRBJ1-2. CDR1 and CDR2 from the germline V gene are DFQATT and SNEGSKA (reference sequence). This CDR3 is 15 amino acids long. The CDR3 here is CSARDPGNSGDGYTF.

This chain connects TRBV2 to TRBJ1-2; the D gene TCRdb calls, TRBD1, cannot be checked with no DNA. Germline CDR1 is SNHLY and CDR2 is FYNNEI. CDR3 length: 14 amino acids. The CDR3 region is CASTSGTGGYGYTF.

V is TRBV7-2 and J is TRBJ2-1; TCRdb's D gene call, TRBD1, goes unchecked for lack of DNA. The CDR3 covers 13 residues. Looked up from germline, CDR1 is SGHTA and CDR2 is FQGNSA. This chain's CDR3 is CASSLRRTGEQFF.

CDR3 amino acids: CASSLAGAGASDEQYF. The chain recombines TRBV7-2 with TRBJ2-7; TCRdb outputs TRBD1, but without DNA this stays unchecked. CDR1 is SGHTA and CDR2 is FQGNSA in the germline V gene. The CDR3 consists of 16 residues.

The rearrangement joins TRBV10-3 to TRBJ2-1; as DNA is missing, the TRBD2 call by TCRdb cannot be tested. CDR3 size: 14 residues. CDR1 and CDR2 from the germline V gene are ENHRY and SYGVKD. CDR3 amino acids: CAISGGASGFEQIF.

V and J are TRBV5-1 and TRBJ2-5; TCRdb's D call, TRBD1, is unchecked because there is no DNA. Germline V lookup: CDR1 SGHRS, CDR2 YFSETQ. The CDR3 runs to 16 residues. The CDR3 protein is CASSLGVGAVQETQYF.

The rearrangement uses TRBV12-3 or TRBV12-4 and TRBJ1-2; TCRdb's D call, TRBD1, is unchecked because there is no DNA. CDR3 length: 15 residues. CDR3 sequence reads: CASSSPSTGGPGYTF.

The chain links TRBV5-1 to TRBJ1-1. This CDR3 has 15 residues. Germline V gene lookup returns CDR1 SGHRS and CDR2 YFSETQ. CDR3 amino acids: CASSFTGYLNTEAFF.

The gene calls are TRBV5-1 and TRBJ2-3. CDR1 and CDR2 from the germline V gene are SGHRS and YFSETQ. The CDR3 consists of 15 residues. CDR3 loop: CASSFSGETTDTQYF. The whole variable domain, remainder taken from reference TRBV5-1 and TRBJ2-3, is KAGVTQTPRYLIKTRGQQVTLSCSPISGHRSVSWYQQTPGQGLQFLFEYFSETQRNKGNFPGRFSGRQFSNSRSEMNVSTLELGDSALYLCASSFSGETTDTQYFGPGTRLTVL.

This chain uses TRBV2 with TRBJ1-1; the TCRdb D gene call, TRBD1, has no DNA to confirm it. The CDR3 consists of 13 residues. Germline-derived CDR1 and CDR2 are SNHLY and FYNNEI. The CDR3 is CASGGQGNTEAFF.

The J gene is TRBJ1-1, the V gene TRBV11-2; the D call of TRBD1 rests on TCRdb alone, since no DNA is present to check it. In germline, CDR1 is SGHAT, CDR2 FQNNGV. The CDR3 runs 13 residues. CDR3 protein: CASSGTQNTEAFF. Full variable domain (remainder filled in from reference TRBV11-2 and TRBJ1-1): EAGVAQSPRYKIIEKRQSVAFWCNPISGHATLYWYQQILGQGPKLLIQFQNNGVVDDSQLPKDRFSAERLKGVDSTLKIQPAKLEDSAVYLCASSGTQNTEAFFGQGTRLTVV.

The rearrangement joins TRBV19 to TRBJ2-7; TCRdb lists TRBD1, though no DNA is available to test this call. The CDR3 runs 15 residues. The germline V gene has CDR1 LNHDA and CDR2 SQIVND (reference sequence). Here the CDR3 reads CASSMGQGGFYEQYF. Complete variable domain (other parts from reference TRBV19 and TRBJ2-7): DGGITQSPKYLFRKEGQNVTLSCEQNLNHDAMYWYRQDPGQGLRLIYYSQIVNDFQKGDIAEGYSVSREKKESFPLTVTSAQKNPTAFYLCASSMGQGGFYEQYFGPGTRLTVT.

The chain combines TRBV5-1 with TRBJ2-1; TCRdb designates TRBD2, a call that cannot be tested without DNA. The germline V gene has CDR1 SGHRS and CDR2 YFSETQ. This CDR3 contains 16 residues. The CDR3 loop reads CASSWSTAGAYNEQFF.

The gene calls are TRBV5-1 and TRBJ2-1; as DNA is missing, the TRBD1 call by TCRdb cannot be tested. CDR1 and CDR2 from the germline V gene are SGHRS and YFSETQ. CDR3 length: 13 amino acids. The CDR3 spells CASSPPVGNEQFF.

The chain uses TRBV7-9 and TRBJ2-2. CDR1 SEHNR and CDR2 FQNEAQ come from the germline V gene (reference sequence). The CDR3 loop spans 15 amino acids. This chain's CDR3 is CASSLLARNTGELFF.

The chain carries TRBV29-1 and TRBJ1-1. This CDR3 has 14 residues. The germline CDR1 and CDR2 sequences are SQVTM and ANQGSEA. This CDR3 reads CSVEVQAANTEAFF.

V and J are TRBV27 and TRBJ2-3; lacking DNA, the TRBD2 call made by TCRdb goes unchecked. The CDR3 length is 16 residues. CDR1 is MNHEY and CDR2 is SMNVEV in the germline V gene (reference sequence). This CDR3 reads CASSFAAGASTDTQYF.

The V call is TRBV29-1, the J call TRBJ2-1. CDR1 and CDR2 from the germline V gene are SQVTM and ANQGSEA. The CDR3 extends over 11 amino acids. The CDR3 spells CSVESDNEQFF.

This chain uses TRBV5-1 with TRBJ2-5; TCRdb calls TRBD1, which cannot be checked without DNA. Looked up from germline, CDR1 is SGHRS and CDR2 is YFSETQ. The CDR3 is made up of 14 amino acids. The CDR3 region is CASSLTGTQETQYF.

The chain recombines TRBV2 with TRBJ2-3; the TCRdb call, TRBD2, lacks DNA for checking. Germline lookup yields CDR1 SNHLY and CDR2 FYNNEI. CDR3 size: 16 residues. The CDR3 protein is CASSDPTSVTRDTQYF. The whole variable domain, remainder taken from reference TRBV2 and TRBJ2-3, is EPEVTQTPSHQVTQMGQEVILRCVPISNHLYFYWYRQILGQKVEFLVSFYNNEISEKSEIFDDQFSVERPDGSNFTLKIRSTKLEDSAMYFCASSDPTSVTRDTQYFGPGTRLTVL.

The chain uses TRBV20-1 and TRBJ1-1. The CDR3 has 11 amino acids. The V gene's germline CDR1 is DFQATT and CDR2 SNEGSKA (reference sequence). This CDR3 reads CSAELSTEAFF.

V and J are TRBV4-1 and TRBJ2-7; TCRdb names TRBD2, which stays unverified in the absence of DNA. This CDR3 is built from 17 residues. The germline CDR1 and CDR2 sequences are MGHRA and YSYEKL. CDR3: CASSRALIAGTNYEQYF.

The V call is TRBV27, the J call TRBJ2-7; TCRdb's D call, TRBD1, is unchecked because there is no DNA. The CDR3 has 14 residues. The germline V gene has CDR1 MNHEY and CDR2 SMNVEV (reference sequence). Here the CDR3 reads CASSSWTGEPEQYF.

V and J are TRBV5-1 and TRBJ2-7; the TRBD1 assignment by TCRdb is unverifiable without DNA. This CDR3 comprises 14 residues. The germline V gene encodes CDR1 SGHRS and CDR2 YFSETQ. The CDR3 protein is CASSLAGYGNEQYF.

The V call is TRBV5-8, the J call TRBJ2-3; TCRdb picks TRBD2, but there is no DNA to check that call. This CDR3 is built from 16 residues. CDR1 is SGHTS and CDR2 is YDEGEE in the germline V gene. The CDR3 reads CASSLSSGGPTDTQYF.

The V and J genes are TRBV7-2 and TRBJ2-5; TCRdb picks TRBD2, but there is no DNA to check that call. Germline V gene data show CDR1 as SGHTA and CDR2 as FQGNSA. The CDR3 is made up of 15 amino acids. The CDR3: CASSLDSSGRETQYF.

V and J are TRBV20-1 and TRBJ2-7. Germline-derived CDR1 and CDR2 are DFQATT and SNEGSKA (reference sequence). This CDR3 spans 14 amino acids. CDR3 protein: CSARRRGTTYEQYF.

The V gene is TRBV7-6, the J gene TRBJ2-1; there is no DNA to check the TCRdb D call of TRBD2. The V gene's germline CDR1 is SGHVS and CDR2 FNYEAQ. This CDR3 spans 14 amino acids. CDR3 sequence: CASARDLSYNEQFF.

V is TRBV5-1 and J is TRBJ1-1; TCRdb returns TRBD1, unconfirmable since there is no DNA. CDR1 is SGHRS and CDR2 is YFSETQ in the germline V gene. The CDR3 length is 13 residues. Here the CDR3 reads CASSRQGGTEAFF. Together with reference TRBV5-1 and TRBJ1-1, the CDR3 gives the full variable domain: KAGVTQTPRYLIKTRGQQVTLSCSPISGHRSVSWYQQTPGQGLQFLFEYFSETQRNKGNFPGRFSGRQFSNSRSEMNVSTLELGDSALYLCASSRQGGTEAFFGQGTRLTVV.

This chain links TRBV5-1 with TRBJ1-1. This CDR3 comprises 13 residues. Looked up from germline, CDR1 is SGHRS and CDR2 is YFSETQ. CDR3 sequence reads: CASSLWGGTEAFF.